Included here is one TCR beta chain sequence, with context. Its specificity is not known. This sample is drawn from a study of T-cell reconstitution after alpha-beta-depleted transplantation in children. Germline V gene sequence: CDR1 MGHRA, CDR2 YSYEKL. Trimming shortened V by 2 bases and J by 1 base, and 11 bases separated the two germline ends. The CDR3 has 15 amino acids. Unique molecular identifiers tagged the TCRbeta library. TCRdb reprocessed the PCR reads via MiXCR and lists one record per CDR3 protein. The table shows about 610,000 distinct CDR3 sequences, with over 20% occurring only once. The study's findings and limits: By one year post-transplant, T-cell counts and diversity largely arose from T cells that were newly produced. Alpha-beta T cells present about two months after transplant were reported to originate from several hundred expanded graft clones.

This specimen consisted of PBMCs, obtained before TCRalphabeta/CD19-depleted stem cell transplant. The chain employs TRBV4-1 and TRBJ2-5, with D tentatively TRBD2 (6 bases). The clonotype originates from a boy younger than two with Wiskott-Aldrich syndrome, due to receive a stem cell transplant. The CDR3 DNA reads TGCGCCAGCAGCCAACGGGAGATTCCCCAAGAGACCCAGTACTTC. Translation: CASSQREIPQETQYF.